The 28 T cell receptor beta chains below all came from one sample that was sequenced in a study of control samples from healthy donors and cancer patients. TCRdb keeps only in-frame clones here, not all; method: immunoSEQ multiplex PCR. The sample yields under 90,000 clones, roughly 92% seen once. The sample comprised blood. These receptors originate from a woman between 55 and 75 years old in good health.

This sequence joins TRBV18 and TRBJ1-3, with D tentatively TRBD1 (5 bases). Germline V gene sequence: CDR1 KGHSH, CDR2 LQKENI. V lost 5 bases and J lost 0, with 14 bases in between. CDR3 length equals 16 residues. CDR3 residues: CASSEGTYRSGNTIYF. The CDR3 DNA follows: TGTGCCAGCTCAGAAGGGACTTACCGCTCTGGAAACACCATATATTTT.

The chain employs TRBV4-2 and TRBJ1-1; 8 bases map to TRBD1. J gave up 3 bases and V 2 bases, and 17 bases lay outside the gene matches. This CDR3 has 19 residues. The V gene's germline CDR1 is LGHNA and CDR2 YNFKEQ. CDR3 residues: CASSQKIRGRRGEDTEAFF. CDR3 DNA sequence: TGTGCCAGCAGCCAAAAAATCAGGGGGCGACGAGGAGAGGACACTGAAGCTTTCTTT.

This chain joins TRBV5-1 and TRBJ2-7, with D perhaps matching TRBD1 (5 bases). Germline V CDR1 and CDR2: SGHRS, YFSETQ. Trimming took 4 bases from V and 6 from J, leaving 20 bases between them. The CDR3 sequence is 15 residues long. For the CDR3, the DNA is TGCGCCAGCAGCATACTGGACACACGCTTGGGCGAGCAGTACTTC. Translated: CASSILDTRLGEQYF.

This clone appeared once. The CDR3 loop is CASSQDPDRANEQFF. In nucleotides, the CDR3 is TGCGCCAGCAGCCAAGATCCAGACCGGGCCAATGAGCAGTTCTTC. This chain links TRBV4-1 with TRBJ2-1; no clear D. Germline V gene data show CDR1 as MGHRA and CDR2 as YSYEKL. There are 15 residues in the CDR3. With 0 bases removed from V and 6 bases from J, the gap between germline ends came to 12 bases.

The genes are TRBV24-1 and TRBJ1-5; D uncertain. CDR3 length: 13 amino acids. Germline V gene data show CDR1 as KGHDR and CDR2 as SFDVKD. The V and J ends lost 5 bases and 3 bases respectively, with 7 bases between them. In DNA, the CDR3 is TGTGCCACCAGTGGAGGGTACAATCAGCCCCAGCATTTT. Its translation: CATSGGYNQPQHF.

V gene TRBV2 combines with J gene TRBJ2-6; D gene uncertain. Deletions cut 4 bases from V and 0 bases from J, with 7 bases between. The germline CDR1 and CDR2 sequences are SNHLY and FYNNEI. The CDR3 is made up of 15 amino acids. CDR3 sequence reads: CASSAIGSGANVLTF. CDR3 sequence (DNA): TGTGCCAGCAGTGCGATAGGCTCTGGGGCCAACGTCCTGACTTTC.

J is TRBJ1-3 and V is TRBV10-3, with D uncertain. Germline CDR1 is ENHRY and CDR2 is SYGVKD. The CDR3 is made up of 15 amino acids. Between the trimmed V and J ends, which lost 4 bases and 0 bases, there was a span of 10 bases. CDR3 region: CAISGRTGSGNTIYF. The CDR3 bases are TGTGCCATCAGTGGCCGGACGGGCTCTGGAAACACCATATATTTT.

The chain joins TRBV28 to TRBJ1-5; D is perhaps TRBD1 (5 bases). Germline CDR1 and CDR2: MDHEN and SYDVKM. Trimming pared 2 bases from V and 0 bases from J, leaving 17 bases between. CDR3 length equals 18 residues. CDR3 DNA sequence: TGTGCCAGCAGTTTACCTACAGGACGGGGAGATAGCAATCAGCCCCAGCATTTT. It specifies CASSLPTGRGDSNQPQHF.

The rearrangement uses TRBV6-5 and TRBJ1-4, with D possibly being TRBD1 (6 bases). The ends were cut back, 6 bases at V and 8 bases at J, with 13 bases in the middle. Germline CDR1 reads MNHEY; CDR2 reads SVGAGI. The CDR3 length is 13 residues. The CDR3 DNA sequence: TGTGCCAGCAGAGACAGGCTCGACGAAAAACTGTTTTTT. This translates into CASRDRLDEKLFF.

This chain connects TRBV5-5 to TRBJ2-7, with D unresolved. Germline CDR1 reads SGHKS; CDR2 reads YYEKEE (reference sequence). The CDR3 is 15 residues long. The V and J ends lost 2 bases and 0 bases respectively, with 12 bases between them. CDR3 sequence reads: CASSLLRLSSYEQYF. CDR3 bases: TGTGCCAGCAGCTTACTTCGGCTAAGCTCCTACGAGCAGTACTTC. Supplemented by reference TRBV5-5 and TRBJ2-7, the full variable domain reads DAGVTQSPTHLIKTRGQQVTLRCSPISGHKSVSWYQQVLGQGPQFIFQYYEKEERGRGNFPDRFSARQFPNYSSELNVNALLLGDSALYLCASSLLRLSSYEQYFGPGTRLTVT.

The chain uses TRBV18 and TRBJ2-1; weak D call: TRBD1 (6 bases). V lost 2 bases and J lost 1, with 6 bases in between. The V gene's germline CDR1 is KGHSH and CDR2 LQKENI. The CDR3 length is 14 residues. The CDR3 DNA sequence: TGTGCCAGCTCACCAGGACAGTCCTACAATGAGCAGTTCTTC. Translated, it gives CASSPGQSYNEQFF. Looking up the rest from reference TRBV18 and TRBJ2-1 gives the full variable domain: NAGVMQNPRHLVRRRGQEARLRCSPMKGHSHVYWYRQLPEEGLKFMVYLQKENIIDESGMPKERFSAEFPKEGPSILRIQQVVRGDSAAYFCASSPGQSYNEQFFGPGTRLTVL.

This chain links TRBV19 with TRBJ2-7; TRBD1 aligns across 7 bases. Germline trimming cut 5 bases from V and 0 bases from J; bases unmatched to any gene: 7. CDR3 length equals 15 residues. Per germline, CDR1 LNHDA and CDR2 SQIVND (reference sequence). Here the CDR3 reads CASSLPGQSSYEQYF. CDR3 sequence (DNA): TGTGCCAGTAGTCTTCCGGGACAGAGCTCCTACGAGCAGTACTTC.

The chain has TRBV7-9 and TRBJ2-3, with 13 bases lining up with TRBD2. Looked up from germline, CDR1 is SEHNR and CDR2 is FQNEAQ (reference sequence). This CDR3 is built from 17 residues. The V gene end was trimmed by 5 bases and the J gene end by 5 bases; junction bases not matched to a gene: 10. CDR3 sequence: CASSPRTSGSGGDTQYF. As DNA, the CDR3 is TGTGCCAGCAGCCCCCGGACTAGCGGGAGTGGGGGAGATACGCAGTATTTT.

The CDR3 DNA reads as TGTGCCAGTAGTAGAGGGACAGGGGGCACAGAGACCCAGTACTTC. Translating gives CASSRGTGGTETQYF. V is TRBV19 and J is TRBJ2-5, with 12 bases identical to TRBD1. The germline CDR1 and CDR2 sequences are LNHDA and SQIVND (reference sequence). The CDR3 is 15 residues long. V was pared by 4 bases and J by 4 bases, with 4 bases of the junction left unmatched.

In this sample, this clone turned up a few times. The genes are TRBV11-2 and TRBJ1-5; D unclear. The V end was cut by 1 base, the J end by 1 base, with 5 bases between. The germline gives CDR1 SGHAT, CDR2 FQNNGV. CDR3 length: 14 residues. The CDR3 here is CASSLGLSNQPQHF. The DNA of the CDR3 is TGTGCCAGCAGCTTAGGGCTCAGCAATCAGCCCCAGCATTTT.

This rearrangement joins TRBV6-5 to TRBJ2-7; D is perhaps TRBD1 (6 bases). The germline CDR1 and CDR2 sequences are MNHEY and SVGAGI. The CDR3 totals 15 residues. The V end was cut by 6 bases, the J end by 7 bases, with 22 bases between. The CDR3 DNA follows: TGTGCCAGCAGAACCGGGACATCCAACCGTGGGGAGCAGTACTTC. As protein: CASRTGTSNRGEQYF.

The rearrangement uses TRBV5-1 and TRBJ2-1; possibly TRBD1 or TRBD2 for D (5 bases each). Trimming cost V 0 bases and J 0 bases, with 13 bases left between them. The CDR3 consists of 17 residues. The germline gives CDR1 SGHRS, CDR2 YFSETQ. CDR3 in DNA: TGCGCCAGCAGCTTGGGTCGGGGCGGCAGCTCCTACAATGAGCAGTTCTTC. It yields the protein CASSLGRGGSSYNEQFF.

J is TRBJ2-7 and V is TRBV28; D gene ambiguous. The ends were cut back, 3 bases at V and 7 bases at J, with 19 bases in the middle. This CDR3 is 15 amino acids long. Germline-derived CDR1 and CDR2 are MDHEN and SYDVKM. The CDR3 nucleotides read TGTGCCAGCAGTTTGATAGTCGCACAATCTGGGGAGCAGTACTTC. This translates into CASSLIVAQSGEQYF. The full variable domain, its missing parts supplied by reference TRBV28 and TRBJ2-7, is DVKVTQSSRYLVKRTGEKVFLECVQDMDHENMFWYRQDPGLGLRLIYFSYDVKMKEKGDIPEGYSVSREKKERFSLILESASTNQTSMYLCASSLIVAQSGEQYFGPGTRLTVT.

V gene TRBV12-3 or TRBV12-4 combines with J gene TRBJ1-1; D possibly corresponds to TRBD1 (6 bases). The CDR3 is 12 amino acids. Trimming stripped 6 bases from V and 4 bases from J, with 9 bases between. CDR3 in amino acids: CASSYRVTEAFF. CDR3 DNA: TGTGCCAGCAGCTACAGGGTCACTGAAGCTTTCTTT.

V gene TRBV11-2 combines with J gene TRBJ1-6; D is unresolved. V lost 6 bases, J lost 10 bases, and 10 bases lay in between. The CDR3 spans 12 residues. Germline V gives CDR1 SGHAT, CDR2 FQNNGV. This CDR3 is CASSHSFSPLHF. CDR3 DNA: TGTGCCAGCAGTCACAGTTTCTCACCCCTCCACTTT.

This clone was seen a handful of times. This chain connects TRBV20-1 to TRBJ2-7; D remains ambiguous. Germline V gene lookup returns CDR1 DFQATT and CDR2 SNEGSKA (reference sequence). V was cut by 6 bases and J by 13 bases, with 16 bases left in between. The CDR3 is 10 residues long. CDR3: CSASSAVGYF. The CDR3 DNA follows: TGCAGTGCCTCTTCCGCGGTAGGTTACTTC.

This chain joins TRBV5-8 and TRBJ2-7; D is ambiguous. This CDR3 has 16 amino acids. CDR1 is SGHTS and CDR2 is YDEGEE in the germline V gene. The V gene lost 0 bases and the J gene lost 3 bases, with 16 bases spanning the gap. The CDR3 here is CASSLAYSVILYEQYF. CDR3 nucleotides: TGTGCCAGCAGCTTGGCCTATTCAGTAATCCTCTACGAGCAGTACTTC.

The chain is built from TRBV28 and TRBJ2-1, with 11 bases lining up with TRBD2. V lost 6 bases, J lost 7 bases, and 5 bases stayed unmatched. The germline V gene has CDR1 MDHEN and CDR2 SYDVKM. The CDR3 loop spans 14 amino acids. The CDR3 bases are TGTGCCAGCAGGACGACTAGCGGGACGAATGAGCAGTTCTTC. This translates into CASRTTSGTNEQFF. Based on the CDR3 plus reference TRBV28 and TRBJ2-1, the full variable domain is DVKVTQSSRYLVKRTGEKVFLECVQDMDHENMFWYRQDPGLGLRLIYFSYDVKMKEKGDIPEGYSVSREKKERFSLILESASTNQTSMYLCASRTTSGTNEQFFGPGTRLTVL.

The chain carries TRBV11-2 and TRBJ2-1; weak D call: TRBD2 (6 bases). Germline values: CDR1 SGHAT, CDR2 FQNNGV. This CDR3 has 16 residues. Trimming removed 0 bases at V and 9 bases at J, with 18 bases between. The CDR3 loop reads CASSLEGGLARSEQFF. In nucleotides, the CDR3 is TGTGCCAGCAGCTTAGAGGGTGGGCTAGCGAGGAGTGAGCAGTTCTTC.

The chain links TRBV28 to TRBJ1-6; 7 bases map to TRBD1. The V and J ends lost 5 bases and 8 bases, in that order; junction bases with no gene match: 12. The germline CDR1 and CDR2 sequences are MDHEN and SYDVKM. The CDR3 length is 16 residues. CDR3 DNA sequence: TGTGCCAGCAGTCCAGGGGGGGGCCAATCCTATTCACCCCTCCACTTT. Translating gives CASSPGGGQSYSPLHF.

The chain carries TRBV28 and TRBJ2-2, with 7 bases identical to TRBD2. This CDR3 contains 17 residues. V gave up 2 bases and J gave up 1 base; unmatched junction bases: 7. CDR1 MDHEN and CDR2 SYDVKM come from the germline V gene. The CDR3 protein is CASSLQVGGMNTGELFF. For the CDR3, the DNA is TGTGCCAGCAGTTTACAGGTGGGGGGGATGAACACCGGGGAGCTGTTTTTT.

Only one count was recorded for this clone. V is TRBV7-2 and J is TRBJ2-3; D is uncertain. Trimming stripped 1 base from V and 6 bases from J, with 8 bases between. This CDR3 spans 13 amino acids. Germline CDR1 SGHTA, CDR2 FQGNSA. Here the CDR3 DNA reads TGTGCCAGCAGCTTAGGGCGAGCGGATACGCAGTATTTT. The encoded protein is CASSLGRADTQYF.

This clone has only one observation. This rearrangement joins TRBV4-2 to TRBJ2-1; the D gene is possibly TRBD1 (5 bases). The germline V gene encodes CDR1 LGHNA and CDR2 YNFKEQ. There are 14 residues in the CDR3. The V end was cut by 1 base, the J end by 3 bases, with 7 bases between. The CDR3 protein is CASSQGQGYNEQFF. The CDR3 region has the DNA TGTGCCAGCAGCCAAGGGCAGGGCTACAATGAGCAGTTCTTC.